This TCR beta chain was sequenced during a study of radiotherapy plus CTLA-4 blockade in lung cancer. Points from the study as a whole: Tumor-derived TCR clones expanded in blood after radiotherapy plus ipilimumab.

Sequencing was performed with immunoSEQ multiplex PCR; in TCRdb, only in-frame clones are kept and a portion is missing. The sample records 45,000 to 55,000 clones, 60% to 80% being singletons. Comments on this clone: What it binds is unknown.

This CDR3 spans 13 amino acids. The germline V gene has CDR1 MNHNY and CDR2 SVGAGI (reference sequence). V lost 6 bases, J lost 1 base, and 9 bases lay in between. The chain links TRBV6-6 to TRBJ2-5; TRBD1 might be the D (5 bases). This sequence originates from a human donor with non-small cell lung cancer who had stable disease on radiotherapy plus ipilimumab. Sample: peripheral blood, taken from a patient treated with radiotherapy plus ipilimumab. The CDR3, as DNA: TGTGCCAGCAGACCTCAGGGCCAAGAGACCCAGTACTTC. It is translated as CASRPQGQETQYF.